Listed below are T cell receptor beta chains from one sample, sequenced in a study of blood T cell repertoires in COVID-19. Produced via immunoSEQ multiplex PCR; TCRdb's table is partial and in-frame only. The sample yields around 400,000 clones, roughly four fifths seen once. The sample taken for sequencing was PBMCs or T cells enriched from blood (not recorded which). Receptors originate from a woman aged 50 to 65 who had recovered from COVID-19. The CDR3 runs from the conserved cysteine through the conserved F or W. D genes are given only for firm matches. Clone size is given for some rows only: seen once, a few or many times, or a class if the clone is expanded.

TRBV30,TRBJ2-7,15,TRBD1,once,TGTGCCTGGAGCTTGGACTTCGACAGGGGCCACGAGCAGTACTTC,CAWSLDFDRGHEQYF
TRBV7-9,TRBJ1-4,14,TRBD1,.,TGTGCCAGCAGCCTGGGGGGACAGGGCGAAAAACTGTTTTTT,CASSLGGQGEKLFF
TRBV15,TRBJ1-4,14,.,few,TGTGCCACCAGCGCCCGGGGAACTAATGAAAAACTGTTTTTT,CATSARGTNEKLFF
TRBV9,TRBJ2-1,16,TRBD2,.,TGTGCCAGCAGCGCCCGAGGGACTAGCATCTACAATGAGCAGTTCTTC,CASSARGTSIYNEQFF
TRBV19,TRBJ2-5,16,TRBD1,once,TGTGCCAGTAGTTCGAACAGGGGGGAGATGAGGTCGGCCCAGTACTTC,CASSSNRGEMRSAQYF
TRBV30,TRBJ2-3,12,.,.,TGTGCCTCGACAGCTAGCACAGATACGCAGTATTTT,CASTASTDTQYF
TRBV28,TRBJ1-2,15,.,once,TGTGCCAGCAGTTTGCGCACAGGCAACCGGTATGGCTACACCTTC,CASSLRTGNRYGYTF
TRBV5-1,TRBJ1-2,14,TRBD1,.,TGCGCCAGCAGCTTGGGACAGGGGACCAATGGCTACACCTTC,CASSLGQGTNGYTF
TRBV7-2,TRBJ1-2,15,TRBD1,.,TGTGCCAGCAGCTTAGACAGGGGAAATACCTATGGCTACACCTTC,CASSLDRGNTYGYTF
TRBV28,TRBJ2-2,14,.,.,TGTGCCAGCAGTGCTAGGGGCCCCACCGGGGAGCTGTTTTTT,CASSARGPTGELFF
TRBV21-1,TRBJ1-3,18,.,.,TGTGCCAGCAGCAAAGACAGTACAGGACAGGCGGCCGGAAACACCATATATTTT,CASSKDSTGQAAGNTIYF
TRBV29-1,TRBJ2-1,16,TRBD2,.,TGCAGCGTTTCTGTTGAGCGGGGGGTCTCCTACAATGAGCAGTTCTTC,CSVSVERGVSYNEQFF
TRBV6-2/TRBV6-3,TRBJ2-3,15,.,.,TGTGCCAGCACCCCGGCCGGGCGGGGAACAGATACGCAGTATTTT,CASTPAGRGTDTQYF
TRBV6-2/TRBV6-3,TRBJ2-1,15,TRBD1,.,TGTGCCAGCAGTCAAACCGGGACAGGGGGCAATGAGCAGTTCTTC,CASSQTGTGGNEQFF
TRBV4-2,TRBJ2-7,14,.,.,TGTGCCAGCAGCCAAGATGCGTTTTCCTACGAGCAGTACTTC,CASSQDAFSYEQYF
TRBV7-6,TRBJ1-1,15,.,.,TGTGCCAGCAGCCCCCGAACAGGGAGCTCCCCTGAAGCTTTCTTT,CASSPRTGSSPEAFF
TRBV19,TRBJ1-6,15,TRBD1,.,TGTGCCAGTATCGAAGACAGGGGGCTTGGTTCACCCCTCCACTTT,CASIEDRGLGSPLHF
TRBV4-2,TRBJ2-2,15,TRBD2,.,TGTGCCAGCGGACCAAGCGGGAGGGGCACCGGGGAGCTGTTTTTT,CASGPSGRGTGELFF
TRBV18,TRBJ2-5,14,.,.,TGTGCCAGCTCCATCAGGGATCTCCAAGAGACCCAGTACTTC,CASSIRDLQETQYF
TRBV6-5,TRBJ2-1,14,TRBD1,.,TGTGCCAGCAGAAATGCCGGGACAGACAATGAGCAGTTCTTC,CASRNAGTDNEQFF
TRBV28,TRBJ1-1,14,.,few,TGTGCCAGCAGCACCGGGGGGCTAAACACTGAAGCTTTCTTT,CASSTGGLNTEAFF
TRBV30,TRBJ1-6,16,.,.,TGTGCCTGGAGTAGGACAGCTAGCTCCTATAATTCACCCCTCCACTTT,CAWSRTASSYNSPLHF
TRBV30,TRBJ1-5,18,TRBD1,.,TGTGCCTGGAGAGAATCCGGGACAGGGATGTATAGCAATCAGCCCCAGCATTTT,CAWRESGTGMYSNQPQHF
TRBV6-5,TRBJ2-2,14,.,.,TGTGCCAGCAGGGCAGTTATCAACACCGGGGAGCTGTTTTTT,CASRAVINTGELFF
TRBV19,TRBJ1-2,13,TRBD1,once,TGTGCCAGTAACAACAGGGGTGAGAAAGGCTACACCTTC,CASNNRGEKGYTF
TRBV5-1,TRBJ2-1,14,.,few,TGCGCCAGCGGGGGCGGGGGCGCTTACAATGAGCAGTTCTTC,CASGGGGAYNEQFF
TRBV6-5,TRBJ1-1,13,.,.,TGTGCCAGCAGTTACTCCATCAGGGACTCAGCTTTCTTT,CASSYSIRDSAFF
TRBV7-2,TRBJ2-3,14,.,.,TGTGCCAGCAGCTTAGGGCCCCACATTGGTACGCAGTATTTT,CASSLGPHIGTQYF
TRBV7-9,TRBJ1-2,14,.,.,TGTGCCAGCAGCGGCGACGGAGCTAACTATGGCTACACCTTC,CASSGDGANYGYTF
TRBV30,TRBJ1-2,12,TRBD1,.,TGTGCCTGGAGTATTGGGACAGCGGCCCACACCTTC,CAWSIGTAAHTF
TRBV28,TRBJ2-3,17,TRBD2,.,TGTGCCAGCAGTTCTACGTTTAGCGGGCCGAGGCTAGATACGCAGTATTTT,CASSSTFSGPRLDTQYF
TRBV29-1,TRBJ2-1,13,TRBD1,.,TGCAGCGTTGGAGGGACAGGGTTACGCGAGCAGTTCTTC,CSVGGTGLREQFF
TRBV11-2,TRBJ1-1,16,TRBD1,.,TGTGCCAGCAGCTTAACTAACAGGGGCTCGAACACTGAAGCTTTCTTT,CASSLTNRGSNTEAFF
TRBV18,TRBJ1-2,17,TRBD1,.,TGTGCCAGCTCACATCAGGACAGGGGAAAGCGAGCCTATGGCTACACCTTC,CASSHQDRGKRAYGYTF
TRBV4-1,TRBJ2-1,17,TRBD2,.,TGCGCCAGCAGCCAAGTTGCTCTAGCGGGAGGCGATGGTGAGCAGTTCTTC,CASSQVALAGGDGEQFF
TRBV28,TRBJ2-2,15,.,.,TGTGCCAGTCTGTCATCAGGGTTGGGCACCGGGGAGCTGTTTTTT,CASLSSGLGTGELFF
TRBV2,TRBJ2-5,15,.,.,TGTGCCACATCGGAGGCCCTAGCCGGCCAAGGGACCCAGTACTTC,CATSEALAGQGTQYF
TRBV11-2,TRBJ2-7,15,.,.,TGTGCCAGCAGCTTAGTTAGACAGGAGTCCTACGAGCAGTACTTC,CASSLVRQESYEQYF
TRBV7-9,TRBJ2-6,16,TRBD1,.,TGTGCCAGCAGCTTGGGACAGTACTCTGGGGCCAACGTCCTGACTTTC,CASSLGQYSGANVLTF
TRBV4-3,TRBJ1-1,14,.,.,TGCGCCAGCAGCTTAGGACTTATGAACACTGAAGCTTTCTTT,CASSLGLMNTEAFF
TRBV18,TRBJ2-7,13,.,few,TGTGCCAGCTCACCGGGGACTGGAGGAGAGCAGTACTTC,CASSPGTGGEQYF
TRBV6-2/TRBV6-3,TRBJ2-7,15,TRBD1,.,TGTGCCAGCAGTTATGGACAGGGAAGCTCCTACGAGCAGTACTTC,CASSYGQGSSYEQYF
TRBV19,TRBJ2-2,14,TRBD1,.,TGTGCCAGTAGCCAGACAGGGGTGGACGGGGAGCTGTTTTTT,CASSQTGVDGELFF
TRBV27,TRBJ1-5,15,TRBD1,.,TGTGCCAGCAGCGACGGGACAGGGGGTATTAGGCCCCAGCATTTT,CASSDGTGGIRPQHF
TRBV5-6,TRBJ1-2,16,TRBD1,.,TGTGCCAGCAGCGTGGGACAGGGGCCGATGGTCTATGGCTACACCTTC,CASSVGQGPMVYGYTF
TRBV19,TRBJ2-3,13,TRBD1,.,TGTTCAGGGACAGGGATGGTTTCAGATACGCAGTATTTT,CSGTGMVSDTQYF